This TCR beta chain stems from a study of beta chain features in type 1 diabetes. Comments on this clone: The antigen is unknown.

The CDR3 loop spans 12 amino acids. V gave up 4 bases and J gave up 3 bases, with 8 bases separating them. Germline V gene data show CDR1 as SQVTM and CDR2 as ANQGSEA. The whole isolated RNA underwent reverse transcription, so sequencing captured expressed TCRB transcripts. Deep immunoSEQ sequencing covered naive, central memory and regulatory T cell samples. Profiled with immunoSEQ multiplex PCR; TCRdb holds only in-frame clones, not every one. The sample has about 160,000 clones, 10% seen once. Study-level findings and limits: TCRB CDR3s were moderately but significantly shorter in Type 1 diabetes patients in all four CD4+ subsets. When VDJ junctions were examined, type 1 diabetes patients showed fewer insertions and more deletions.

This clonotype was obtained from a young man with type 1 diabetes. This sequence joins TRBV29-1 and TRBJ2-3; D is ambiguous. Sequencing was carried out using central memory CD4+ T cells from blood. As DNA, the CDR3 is TGCAGCGTTGTAAGGAGAACAGATACGCAGTATTTT. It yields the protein CSVVRRTDTQYF.